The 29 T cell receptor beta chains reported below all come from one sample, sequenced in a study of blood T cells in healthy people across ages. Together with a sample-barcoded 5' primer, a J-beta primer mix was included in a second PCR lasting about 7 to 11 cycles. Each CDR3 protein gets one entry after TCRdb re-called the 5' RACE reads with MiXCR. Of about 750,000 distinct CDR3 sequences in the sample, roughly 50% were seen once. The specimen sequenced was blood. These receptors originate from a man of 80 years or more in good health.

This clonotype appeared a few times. CDR3 nucleotides: TGTGCCAGCCACAGGGGACTAGGGGAGCCCCAGCATTTT. Amino acid sequence: CASHRGLGEPQHF. This chain links TRBV12-3 or TRBV12-4 with TRBJ1-5; 7 bases fit TRBD1. The CDR3 loop spans 13 amino acids. Germline trimming cut 8 bases from V and 8 bases from J; bases unmatched to any gene: 9.

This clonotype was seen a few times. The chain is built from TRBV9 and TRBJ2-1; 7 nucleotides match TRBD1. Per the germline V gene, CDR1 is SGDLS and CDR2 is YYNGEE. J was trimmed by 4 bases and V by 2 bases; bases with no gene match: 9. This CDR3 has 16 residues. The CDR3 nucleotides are TGTGCCAGCAGCGTCTCCTCGGGACAGCTATACAATGAGCAGTTCTTC. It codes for CASSVSSGQLYNEQFF. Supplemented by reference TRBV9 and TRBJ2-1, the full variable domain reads DSGVTQTPKHLITATGQRVTLRCSPRSGDLSVYWYQQSLDQGLQFLIQYYNGEERAKGNILERFSAQQFPDLHSELNLSSLELGDSALYFCASSVSSGQLYNEQFFGPGTRLTVL.

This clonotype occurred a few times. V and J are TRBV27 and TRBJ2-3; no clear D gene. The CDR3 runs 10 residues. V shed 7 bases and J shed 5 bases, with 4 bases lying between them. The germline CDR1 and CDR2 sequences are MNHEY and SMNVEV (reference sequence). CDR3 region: CASKKDTQYF. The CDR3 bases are TGTGCCAGCAAGAAAGATACGCAGTATTTT.

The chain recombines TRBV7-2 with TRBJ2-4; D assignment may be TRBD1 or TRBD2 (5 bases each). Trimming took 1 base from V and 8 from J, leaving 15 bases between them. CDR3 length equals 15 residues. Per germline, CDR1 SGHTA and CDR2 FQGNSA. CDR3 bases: TGTGCCAGCAGCTTAGAAGGTGGGGGTAGGGACATTCAGTACTTC. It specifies CASSLEGGGRDIQYF.

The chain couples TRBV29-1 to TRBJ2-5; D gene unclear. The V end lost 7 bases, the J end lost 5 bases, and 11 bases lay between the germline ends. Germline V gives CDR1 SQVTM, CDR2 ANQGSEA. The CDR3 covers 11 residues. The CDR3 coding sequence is TGCAGCGGAGATCGCGTTGAGACCCAGTACTTC. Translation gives CSGDRVETQYF.

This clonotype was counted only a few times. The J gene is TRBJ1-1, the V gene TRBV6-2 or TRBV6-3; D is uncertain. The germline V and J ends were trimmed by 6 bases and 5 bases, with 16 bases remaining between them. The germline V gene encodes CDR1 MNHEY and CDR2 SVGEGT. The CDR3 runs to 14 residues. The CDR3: CASRPGPVWTEAFF. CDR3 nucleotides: TGTGCCAGCAGACCGGGCCCAGTATGGACTGAAGCTTTCTTT.

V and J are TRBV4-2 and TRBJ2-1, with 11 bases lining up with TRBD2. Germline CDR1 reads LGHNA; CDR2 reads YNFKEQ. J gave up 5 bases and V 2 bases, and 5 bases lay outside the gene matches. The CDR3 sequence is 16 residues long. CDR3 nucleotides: TGTGCCAGCAGCCAATTAGGGACTAGCGGTAACAATGAGCAGTTCTTC. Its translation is CASSQLGTSGNNEQFF.

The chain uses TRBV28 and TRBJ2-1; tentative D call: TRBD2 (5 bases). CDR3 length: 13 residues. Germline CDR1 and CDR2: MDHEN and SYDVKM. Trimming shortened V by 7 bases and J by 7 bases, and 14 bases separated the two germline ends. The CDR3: CASTMVRVNEQFF. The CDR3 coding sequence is TGTGCCAGCACGATGGTGAGGGTAAATGAGCAGTTCTTC.

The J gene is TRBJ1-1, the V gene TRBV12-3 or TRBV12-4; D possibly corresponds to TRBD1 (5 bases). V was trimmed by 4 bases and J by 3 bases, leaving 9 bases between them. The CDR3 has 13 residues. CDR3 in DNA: TGTGCCAGCAGTTCAGGGTTGGACACTGAAGCTTTCTTT. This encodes CASSSGLDTEAFF.

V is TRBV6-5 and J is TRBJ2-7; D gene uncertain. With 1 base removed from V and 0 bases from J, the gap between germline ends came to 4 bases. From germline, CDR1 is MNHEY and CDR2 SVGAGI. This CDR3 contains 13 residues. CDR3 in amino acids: CASSYYRSYEQYF. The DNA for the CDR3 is TGTGCCAGCAGTTACTACCGCTCCTACGAGCAGTACTTC.

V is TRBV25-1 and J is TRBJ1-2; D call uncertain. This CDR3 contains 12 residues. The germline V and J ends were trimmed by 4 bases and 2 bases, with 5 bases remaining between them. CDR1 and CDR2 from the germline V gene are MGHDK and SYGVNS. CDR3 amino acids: CASSARNYGYTF. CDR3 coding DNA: TGTGCCAGCAGTGCCCGAAACTATGGCTACACCTTC.

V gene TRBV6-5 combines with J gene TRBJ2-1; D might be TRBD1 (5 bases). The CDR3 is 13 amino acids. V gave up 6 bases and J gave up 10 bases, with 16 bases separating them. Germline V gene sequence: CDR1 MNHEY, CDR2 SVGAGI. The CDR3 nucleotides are TGTGCCAGCAGCCACGTTCCAGGGAACGAGCAGTTCTTC. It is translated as CASSHVPGNEQFF.

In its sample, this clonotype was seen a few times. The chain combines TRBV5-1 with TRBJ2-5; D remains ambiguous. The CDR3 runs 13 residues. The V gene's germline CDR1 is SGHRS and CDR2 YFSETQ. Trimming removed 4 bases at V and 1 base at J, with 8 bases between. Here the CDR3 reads CASSRWTQETQYF. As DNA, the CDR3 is TGCGCCAGCAGCCGCTGGACCCAAGAGACCCAGTACTTC.

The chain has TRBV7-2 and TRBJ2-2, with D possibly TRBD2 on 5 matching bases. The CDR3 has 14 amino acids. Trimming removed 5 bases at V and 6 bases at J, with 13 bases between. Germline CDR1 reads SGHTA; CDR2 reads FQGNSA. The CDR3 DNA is TGTGCCAGCAGCGACTTCACGGGATCCGGGGAGCTGTTTTTT. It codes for CASSDFTGSGELFF.

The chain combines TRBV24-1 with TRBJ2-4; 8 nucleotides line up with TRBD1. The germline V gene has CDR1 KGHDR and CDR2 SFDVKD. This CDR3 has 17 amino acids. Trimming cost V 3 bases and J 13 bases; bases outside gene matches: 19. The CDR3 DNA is TGTGCCACCAGTGATGGAAGACGCCGGGACAGGTCTTACGGGCAGTACTTC. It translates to CATSDGRRRDRSYGQYF.

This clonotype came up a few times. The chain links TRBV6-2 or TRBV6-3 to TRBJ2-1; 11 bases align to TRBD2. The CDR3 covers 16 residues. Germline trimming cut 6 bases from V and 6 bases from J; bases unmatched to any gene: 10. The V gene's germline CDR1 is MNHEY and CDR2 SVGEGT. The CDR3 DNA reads TGTGCCAGCAGACCCCCAACTAGCGGGAGAATCAATGAGCAGTTCTTC. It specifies CASRPPTSGRINEQFF.

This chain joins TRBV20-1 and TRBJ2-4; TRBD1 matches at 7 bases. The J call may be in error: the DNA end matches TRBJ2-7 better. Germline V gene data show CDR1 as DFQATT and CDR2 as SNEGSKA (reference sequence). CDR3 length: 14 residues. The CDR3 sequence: CSARAPGGSYEQYF. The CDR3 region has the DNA TGCAGTGCTAGAGCGCCAGGGGGCTCCTACGAGCAGTACTTC.

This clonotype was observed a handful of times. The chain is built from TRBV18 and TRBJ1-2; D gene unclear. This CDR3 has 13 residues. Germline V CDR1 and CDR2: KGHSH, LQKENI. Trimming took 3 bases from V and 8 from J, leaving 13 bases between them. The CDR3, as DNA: TGTGCCAGCTCACCCGGCCAGCCTGGAGGCTACACCTTC. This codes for CASSPGQPGGYTF.

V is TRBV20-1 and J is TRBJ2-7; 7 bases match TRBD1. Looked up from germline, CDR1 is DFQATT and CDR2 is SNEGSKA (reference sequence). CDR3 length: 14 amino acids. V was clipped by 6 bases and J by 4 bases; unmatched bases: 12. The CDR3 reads CSAARGRVGYEQYF. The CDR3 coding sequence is TGCAGTGCAGCTAGGGGGCGGGTTGGGTACGAGCAGTACTTC.

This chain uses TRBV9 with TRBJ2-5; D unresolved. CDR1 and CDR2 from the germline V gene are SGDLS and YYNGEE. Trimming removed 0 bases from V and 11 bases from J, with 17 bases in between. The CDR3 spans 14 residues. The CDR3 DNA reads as TGTGCCAGCAGCGTAGTTGTCAAAACGAGAGAGCAGTACTTC. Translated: CASSVVVKTREQYF.

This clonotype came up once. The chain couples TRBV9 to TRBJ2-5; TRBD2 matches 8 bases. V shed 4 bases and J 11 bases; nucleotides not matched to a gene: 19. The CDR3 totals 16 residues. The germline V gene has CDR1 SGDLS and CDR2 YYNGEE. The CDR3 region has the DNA TGTGCCAGCAGCCCCGTGGGGACTAGATATTATGGAGAGCAGTACTTC. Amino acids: CASSPVGTRYYGEQYF.

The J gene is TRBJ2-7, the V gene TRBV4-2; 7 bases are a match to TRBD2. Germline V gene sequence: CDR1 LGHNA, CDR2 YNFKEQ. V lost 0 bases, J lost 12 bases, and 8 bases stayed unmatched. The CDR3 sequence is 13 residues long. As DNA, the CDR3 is TGTGCCAGCAGCCAAGAACCTAGCGGAGATAGGTACTTC. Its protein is CASSQEPSGDRYF.

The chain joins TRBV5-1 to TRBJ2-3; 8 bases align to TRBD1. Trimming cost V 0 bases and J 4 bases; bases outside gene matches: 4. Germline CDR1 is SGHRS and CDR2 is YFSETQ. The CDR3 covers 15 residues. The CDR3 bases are TGCGCCAGCAGCTTGGAGCAGGGGGCGGCAGATACGCAGTATTTT. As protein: CASSLEQGAADTQYF.

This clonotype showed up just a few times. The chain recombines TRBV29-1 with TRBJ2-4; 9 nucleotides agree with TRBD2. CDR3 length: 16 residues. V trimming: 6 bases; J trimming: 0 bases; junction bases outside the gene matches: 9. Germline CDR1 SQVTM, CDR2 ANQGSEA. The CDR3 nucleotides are TGCAGCGTACTCGATCTGACTAGCGGAGCCAAAAACATTCAGTACTTC. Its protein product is CSVLDLTSGAKNIQYF.

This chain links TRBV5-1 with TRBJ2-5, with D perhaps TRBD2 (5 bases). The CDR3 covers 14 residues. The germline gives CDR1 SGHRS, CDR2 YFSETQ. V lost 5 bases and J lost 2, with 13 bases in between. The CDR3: CASRVGMGQETQYF. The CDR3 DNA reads TGCGCCAGCAGGGTCGGGATGGGGCAAGAGACCCAGTACTTC.

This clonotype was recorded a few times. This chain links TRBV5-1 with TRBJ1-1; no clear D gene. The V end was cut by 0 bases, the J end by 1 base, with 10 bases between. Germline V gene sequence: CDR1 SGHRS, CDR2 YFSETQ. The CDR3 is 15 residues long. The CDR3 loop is CASSLEGWSNTEAFF. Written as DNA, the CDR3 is TGCGCCAGCAGCTTGGAGGGCTGGTCGAACACTGAAGCTTTCTTT.

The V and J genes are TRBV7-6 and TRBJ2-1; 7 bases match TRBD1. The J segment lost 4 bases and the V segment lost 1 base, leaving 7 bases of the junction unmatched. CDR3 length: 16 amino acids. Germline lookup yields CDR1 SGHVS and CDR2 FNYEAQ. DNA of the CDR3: TGTGCCAGCAGCTTAGTTGGAACAGGGGTATACAATGAGCAGTTCTTC. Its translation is CASSLVGTGVYNEQFF.

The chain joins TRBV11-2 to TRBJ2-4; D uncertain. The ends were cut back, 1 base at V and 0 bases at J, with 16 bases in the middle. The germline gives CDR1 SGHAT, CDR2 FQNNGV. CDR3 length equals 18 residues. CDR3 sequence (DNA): TGTGCCAGCAGCTTAGTTGGGCGATGGGGATTAGCCAAAAACATTCAGTACTTC. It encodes CASSLVGRWGLAKNIQYF.

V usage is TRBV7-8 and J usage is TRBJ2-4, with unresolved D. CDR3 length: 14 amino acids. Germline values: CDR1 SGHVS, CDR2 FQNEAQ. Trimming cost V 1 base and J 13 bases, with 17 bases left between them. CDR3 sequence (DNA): TGTGCCAGCAGCTTAGGGTGGGTTTCCCCCGGGCAGTACTTC. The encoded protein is CASSLGWVSPGQYF.